This passage covers 28 T cell receptor beta chains from one sample sequenced in a study of blood T cell repertoires in COVID-19. Data came from immunoSEQ multiplex PCR; TCRdb stores just in-frame clones and leaves some out. The data contain 120,000 or so clones, more than 75% of them singletons. The material sequenced was peripheral blood. The receptors here all came from a woman in her forties or fifties with acute or convalescent COVID-19.

This chain connects TRBV19 to TRBJ2-5; the D is unclear. Germline values: CDR1 LNHDA, CDR2 SQIVND (reference sequence). Between the trimmed V and J ends, which lost 3 bases and 1 base, there was a span of 6 bases. This CDR3 has 13 residues. CDR3: CASSMVVQETQYF. In nucleotides, the CDR3 is TGTGCCAGTAGTATGGTAGTCCAAGAGACCCAGTACTTC.

The CDR3 DNA reads as TGCAGCGTGGGCCGACTAGAAAACACCGGGGAGCTGTTTTTT. It codes for CSVGRLENTGELFF. The gene calls are TRBV29-1 and TRBJ2-2, with a possible D match to TRBD2 (6 bases). The CDR3 is 14 residues long. Trimming pared 6 bases from V and 2 bases from J, leaving 13 bases between. From germline, CDR1 is SQVTM and CDR2 ANQGSEA.

The CDR3 loop is CASSSPKTF. The CDR3 region has the DNA TGTGCCAGCAGCTCCCCTAAGACCTTC. The chain couples TRBV7-9 to TRBJ1-2, with D uncertain. CDR3 size: 9 residues. Trimming removed 4 bases at V and 14 bases at J, with 8 bases between. The germline V gene has CDR1 SEHNR and CDR2 FQNEAQ (reference sequence).

The chain uses TRBV11-3 and TRBJ1-2; D may be TRBD1 (6 bases). The CDR3 covers 13 residues. Germline lookup yields CDR1 SGHNT and CDR2 YENEEA. Trimming pared 5 bases from V and 6 bases from J, leaving 13 bases between. CDR3 amino acids: CASSPLTGDGYTF. CDR3 in DNA: TGTGCCAGCAGCCCTCTGACAGGTGATGGCTACACCTTC.

This chain joins TRBV6-1 and TRBJ2-3, with TRBD2 as a possible D gene (6 bases). The germline CDR1 and CDR2 sequences are MNHNS and SASEGT. CDR3 length: 15 amino acids. The V end lost 0 bases, the J end lost 4 bases, and 11 bases lay between the germline ends. The CDR3 bases are TGTGCCAGCAGTGAAGCCACAGGAGGGGCAGATACGCAGTATTTT. Translated: CASSEATGGADTQYF.

This sequence joins TRBV14 and TRBJ2-7; D is ambiguous. The V gene's germline CDR1 is SGHDN and CDR2 FVKESK. This CDR3 comprises 13 residues. Trimming stripped 1 base from V and 2 bases from J, with 6 bases between. This CDR3 reads CASSQGAPYEQYF. CDR3 DNA sequence: TGTGCCAGCAGCCAAGGCGCGCCCTACGAGCAGTACTTC.

The V call is TRBV6-2 or TRBV6-3, the J call TRBJ1-5; TRBD1 might be the D (6 bases). The CDR3 totals 15 residues. V shed 2 bases and J shed 3 bases, with 11 bases lying between them. Germline V CDR1 and CDR2: MNHEY, SVGEGT. The CDR3 nucleotides are TGTGCCAGCAGTTACGGTGGACAGACCAATCAGCCCCAGCATTTT. It encodes CASSYGGQTNQPQHF.

The V gene is TRBV7-2, the J gene TRBJ2-7; D not resolved. Germline assignment: CDR1 SGHTA and CDR2 FQGNSA. Deletions cut 6 bases from V and 0 bases from J, with 9 bases between. This CDR3 is built from 13 residues. CDR3 nucleotide sequence: TGTGCCAGCAGTCCGCCGGTCTCCTACGAGCAGTACTTC. Translating it yields CASSPPVSYEQYF.

V is TRBV19 and J is TRBJ1-2; 8 bases agree with TRBD1. In germline, CDR1 is LNHDA, CDR2 SQIVND (reference sequence). After removal of 3 bases from V and 5 bases from J, the junction contained 8 bases not matched to a gene. This CDR3 is built from 15 residues. The CDR3 spells CASSIGAGGNYGYTF. The CDR3 nucleotides are TGTGCCAGTAGTATCGGGGCAGGGGGCAATTATGGCTACACCTTC.

The chain recombines TRBV10-3 with TRBJ2-5, with 14 bases lining up with TRBD2. Losses at the gene ends were 10 bases for V and 3 bases for J; bases not matched to a gene: 7. The CDR3 covers 15 residues. Germline CDR1 ENHRY, CDR2 SYGVKD. This CDR3 is CATRTSGGLKETQYF. CDR3 coding DNA: TGTGCCACTCGGACTAGCGGGGGGCTTAAAGAGACCCAGTACTTC.

This clone has more than one count but fewer than ten. The CDR3 spells CASRATGGYTF. CDR3 bases: TGTGCCAGCAGGGCCACGGGGGGCTACACCTTC. The chain has TRBV2 and TRBJ1-2; D gene ambiguous. This CDR3 is 11 amino acids long. Trimming cost V 6 bases and J 8 bases, with 10 bases left between them. CDR1 and CDR2 (germline): SNHLY, FYNNEI.

The rearrangement links TRBV3-1 (or the pseudogene TRBV3-2) to TRBJ2-3; 9 positions agree with TRBD2. With V trimmed by 4 bases and J by 4 bases, 9 bases remained unmatched. This CDR3 has 16 amino acids. Germline V gene data show CDR1 as LGHDT and CDR2 as YNNKEL (reference sequence). Here the CDR3 reads CASSPALAGPADTQYF. The DNA of the CDR3 is TGTGCCAGCAGCCCAGCACTAGCGGGTCCCGCAGATACGCAGTATTTT.

The V call is TRBV29-1, the J call TRBJ1-2; 9 bases align to TRBD1. Germline CDR1 reads SQVTM; CDR2 reads ANQGSEA. The CDR3 contains 14 residues. Trimming took 5 bases from V and 4 from J; bases not matched to a gene: 8. Written as DNA, the CDR3 is TGCAGCGTTTCCACAGGGGGCGCCGGCTATGGCTACACCTTC. This gives the protein CSVSTGGAGYGYTF.

The DNA of the CDR3 is TGTGCCAGAAGACCCGGGACAGGATGGGGGGAGACCCAGTACTTC. This translates into CARRPGTGWGETQYF. The J gene is TRBJ2-5, the V gene TRBV5-3, with TRBD1 matching over 8 bases. TRBV5-3 is reported as an ORF; its role is uncertain. The CDR3 is 15 amino acids. V lost 5 bases to trimming and J lost 5 bases; unmatched junction nucleotides: 11.

The V gene is TRBV18, the J gene TRBJ2-2, with 10 bases fitting TRBD1. Trimming removed 5 bases from V and 6 bases from J; junction bases left unmatched: 3. The CDR3 has 14 amino acids. Germline-derived CDR1 and CDR2 are KGHSH and LQKENI. The chain's CDR3 is CASSWDRGPGELFF. As DNA, the CDR3 is TGTGCCAGCTCATGGGACAGGGGTCCCGGGGAGCTGTTTTTT.

This chain links TRBV7-6 with TRBJ2-1; 7 bases match TRBD1. The junction had 11 bases not matched to a gene; V was cut back by 1 base and J by 5 bases. Germline V gene lookup returns CDR1 SGHVS and CDR2 FNYEAQ. The CDR3 length is 17 residues. For the CDR3, the DNA is TGTGCCAGCAGCTTAGGGACAGGCCAACGGGGAAACAATGAGCAGTTCTTC. Translated, it gives CASSLGTGQRGNNEQFF.

The chain joins TRBV10-3 to TRBJ2-5; TRBD1 matches at 7 bases. From germline, CDR1 is ENHRY and CDR2 SYGVKD. J was trimmed by 0 bases and V by 6 bases; bases with no gene match: 4. The CDR3 is made up of 14 amino acids. The CDR3 is CAIRMGTDQETQYF. DNA of the CDR3: TGTGCCATCAGGATGGGGACAGACCAAGAGACCCAGTACTTC.

This sequence joins TRBV5-4 and TRBJ2-5; D is uncertain. The length of the CDR3 is 13 residues. CDR1 is SGHNT and CDR2 is YYREEE in the germline V gene (reference sequence). Trimming shortened V by 2 bases and J by 4 bases, and 9 bases separated the two germline ends. CDR3 region: CASSFSSAETQYF. The CDR3 DNA follows: TGTGCCAGCAGCTTTTCCAGTGCAGAGACCCAGTACTTC.

The chain employs TRBV25-1 and TRBJ2-2, with a weak D call TRBD1 (5 bases). CDR3 length: 15 amino acids. Germline CDR1 reads MGHDK; CDR2 reads SYGVNS. V lost 5 bases to trimming and J lost 4 bases, with 14 bases between them. CDR3 coding DNA: TGTGCCAGCAGTCACCGCCAGGGCGGCACCGGGGAGCTGTTTTTT. It is translated as CASSHRQGGTGELFF. Together with reference TRBV25-1 and TRBJ2-2, the CDR3 gives the full variable domain: EADIYQTPRYLVIGTGKKITLECSQTMGHDKMYWYQQDPGMELHLIHYSYGVNSTEKGDLSSESTVSRIRTEHFPLTLESARPSHTSQYLCASSHRQGGTGELFFGEGSRLTVL.

CDR3 protein: CASSTGGGHNQPQHF. CDR3 sequence (DNA): TGTGCCAGCAGCACCGGGGGGGGGCACAATCAGCCCCAGCATTTT. The chain employs TRBV13 and TRBJ1-5; weak D call: TRBD1 (6 bases). V lost 5 bases and J 3 bases, leaving 14 bases between the germline ends. The CDR3 is 15 residues long. Per germline, CDR1 PRHDT and CDR2 FYEKMQ (reference sequence).

The J gene is TRBJ1-2, the V gene TRBV29-1; the match to TRBD1 covers 9 bases. Unmatched junction bases numbered 6, after V lost 7 bases and J lost 6 bases. The length of the CDR3 is 12 residues. Germline V gene sequence: CDR1 SQVTM, CDR2 ANQGSEA. DNA of the CDR3: TGCAGCGGGGGGGACAGGGATCATGGCTACACCTTC. Translating gives CSGGDRDHGYTF.

The CDR3 bases are TGTGCCAGCAGCAGACTAGCGACGAACACCGGGGAGCTGTTTTTT. Translating gives CASSRLATNTGELFF. The V gene is TRBV7-6, the J gene TRBJ2-2, with 8 positions matching TRBD2. J lost 0 bases, V lost 5 bases, and 2 bases had no gene match. Germline V lookup: CDR1 SGHVS, CDR2 FNYEAQ. This CDR3 is 15 amino acids long. The entire variable domain, with the rest obtained from reference TRBV7-6 and TRBJ2-2, is as follows: GAGVSQSPRYKVTKRGQDVALRCDPISGHVSLYWYRQALGQGPEFLTYFNYEAQQDKSGLPNDRFSAERPEGSISTLTIQRTEQRDSAMYRCASSRLATNTGELFFGEGSRLTVL.

This chain joins TRBV30 and TRBJ2-5, with TRBD2 matching over 14 bases. V gave up 6 bases and J gave up 5 bases; unmatched junction bases: 11. This CDR3 region has 16 residues. Germline loops: CDR1 GTSNPN, CDR2 SVGIG (reference sequence). The CDR3 protein is CACTGTSGSRGETQYF. The CDR3, as DNA: TGTGCCTGCACCGGGACTAGCGGGAGTCGGGGGGAGACCCAGTACTTC.

The rearrangement joins TRBV15 to TRBJ1-2; D call uncertain. V lost 0 bases, J lost 7 bases, and 18 bases lay in between. There are 16 residues in the CDR3. CDR1 LNHNV and CDR2 YYDKDF come from the germline V gene (reference sequence). This CDR3 reads CATSRDLPASPAGYTF. CDR3 nucleotide sequence: TGTGCCACCAGCAGAGACCTCCCCGCGTCTCCCGCTGGCTACACCTTC.

The rearrangement links TRBV18 to TRBJ1-1; 9 nucleotides agree with TRBD1. The J segment lost 2 bases and the V segment lost 2 bases, leaving 6 bases of the junction unmatched. Germline assignment: CDR1 KGHSH and CDR2 LQKENI. This CDR3 has 16 amino acids. The DNA of the CDR3 is TGTGCCAGCTCACCAGGACAGGGGTCAGTTAACACTGAAGCTTTCTTT. The encoded protein is CASSPGQGSVNTEAFF.

This chain links TRBV5-6 with TRBJ1-4, with no clear D. V lost 1 base to trimming and J lost 2 bases, with 12 bases between them. In germline, CDR1 is SGHDT, CDR2 YYEEEE. The CDR3 loop spans 16 amino acids. CDR3 loop: CASSLWAFSTNEKLFF. CDR3 bases: TGTGCCAGCAGCTTGTGGGCATTTTCGACTAATGAAAAACTGTTTTTT. Complete variable domain (other parts from reference TRBV5-6 and TRBJ1-4): DAGVTQSPTHLIKTRGQQVTLRCSPKSGHDTVSWYQQALGQGPQFIFQYYEEEERQRGNFPDRFSGHQFPNYSSELNVNALLLGDSALYLCASSLWAFSTNEKLFFGSGTQLSVL.

The chain links TRBV2 to TRBJ2-3; 9 bases align to TRBD2. The CDR3 runs 13 residues. The J segment lost 8 bases and the V segment lost 7 bases, leaving 7 bases of the junction unmatched. The V gene's germline CDR1 is SNHLY and CDR2 FYNNEI. DNA for the CDR3: TGTGCCAGCATCGAGCGGGAGGTTTCTACGCAGTATTTT. Protein: CASIEREVSTQYF.

The V and J genes are TRBV5-5 and TRBJ2-5; 13 bases fit TRBD2. Germline V lookup: CDR1 SGHKS, CDR2 YYEKEE (reference sequence). This CDR3 is 13 amino acids long. J was trimmed by 5 bases and V by 6 bases; bases with no gene match: 1. Written as DNA, the CDR3 is TGTGCCAGCACGACTAGCGGGAGGGAGACCCAGTACTTC. This encodes CASTTSGRETQYF.